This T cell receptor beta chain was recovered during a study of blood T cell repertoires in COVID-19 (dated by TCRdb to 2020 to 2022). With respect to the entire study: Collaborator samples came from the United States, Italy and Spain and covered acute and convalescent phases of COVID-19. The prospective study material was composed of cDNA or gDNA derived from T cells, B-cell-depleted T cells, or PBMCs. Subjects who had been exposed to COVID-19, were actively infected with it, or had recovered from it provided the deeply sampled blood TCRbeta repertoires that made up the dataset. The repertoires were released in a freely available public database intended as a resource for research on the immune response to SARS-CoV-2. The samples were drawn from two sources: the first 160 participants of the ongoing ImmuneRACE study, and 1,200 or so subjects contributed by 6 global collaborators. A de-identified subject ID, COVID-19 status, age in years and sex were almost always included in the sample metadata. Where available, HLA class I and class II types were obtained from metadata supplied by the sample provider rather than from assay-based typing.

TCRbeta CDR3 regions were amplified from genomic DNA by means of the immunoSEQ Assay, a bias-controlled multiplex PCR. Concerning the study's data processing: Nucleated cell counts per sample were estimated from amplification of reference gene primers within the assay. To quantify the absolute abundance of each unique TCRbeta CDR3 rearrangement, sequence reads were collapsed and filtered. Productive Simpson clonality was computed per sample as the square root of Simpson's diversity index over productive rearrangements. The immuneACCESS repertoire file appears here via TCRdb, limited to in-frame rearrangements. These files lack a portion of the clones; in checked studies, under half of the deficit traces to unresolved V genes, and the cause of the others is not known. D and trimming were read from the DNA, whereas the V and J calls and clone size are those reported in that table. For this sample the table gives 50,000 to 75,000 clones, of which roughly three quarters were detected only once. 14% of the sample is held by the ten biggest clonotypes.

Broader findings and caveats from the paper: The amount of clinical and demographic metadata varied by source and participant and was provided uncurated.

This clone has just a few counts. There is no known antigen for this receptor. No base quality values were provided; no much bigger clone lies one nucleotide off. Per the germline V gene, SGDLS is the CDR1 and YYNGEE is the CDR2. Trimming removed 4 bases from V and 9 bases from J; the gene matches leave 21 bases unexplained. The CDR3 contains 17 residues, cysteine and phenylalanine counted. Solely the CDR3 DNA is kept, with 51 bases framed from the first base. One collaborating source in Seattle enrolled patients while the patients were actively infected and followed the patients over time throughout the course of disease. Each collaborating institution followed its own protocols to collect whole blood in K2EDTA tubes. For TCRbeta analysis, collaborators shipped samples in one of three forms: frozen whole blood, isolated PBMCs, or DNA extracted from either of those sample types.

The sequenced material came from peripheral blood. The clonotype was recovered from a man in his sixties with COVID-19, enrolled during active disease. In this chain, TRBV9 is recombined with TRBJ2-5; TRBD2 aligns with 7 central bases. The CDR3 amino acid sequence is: CASSPGGGRTHPGAQYF. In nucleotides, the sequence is TGTGCCAGCAGCCCCGGCGGGGGACGGACACATCCGGGGGCCCAGTACTTC.